This T cell receptor (beta chain) was profiled in a study of CD8 T cells in Susac syndrome. The CDR3 has 13 amino acids. Deletions cut 5 bases from V and 6 bases from J, with 13 bases between. Germline values: CDR1 SEHNR, CDR2 FQNEAQ (reference sequence). The RNA input was about 0.45 to 1 ug, and it was reverse transcribed with random hexamers. TCRdb reanalysed the immunoSEQ multiplex PCR reads using MiXCR and keeps one entry per CDR3 protein. This sample has about 210,000 distinct CDR3 sequences, with 95% found just once. The source material was CD4+ T cells from PBMCs. The chain combines TRBV7-9 with TRBJ1-1; D is possibly TRBD1 (5 bases). The TCR was taken from a human donor with multiple sclerosis. CDR3 loop: CASSTSGTSEAFF. DNA of the CDR3: TGTGCCAGCAGCACCTCAGGGACGTCTGAAGCTTTCTTT.